A selection of T cell receptor beta chains follows, all from one sample in a study of cytomegalovirus exposure and HLA in healthy donors. Here immunoSEQ multiplex PCR was the method, and the copy in TCRdb shows in-frame clones only, minus some. The profile covers 60,000 to 90,000 clones, with less than 85% appearing a single time and around a tenth taken by the ten largest. Sequences were obtained from PBMCs. These TCRs come from a woman between 45 and 60 years old in good health and CMV-seropositive. The conserved cysteine and the conserved F or W are not part of the CDR3 here. The order of the fields is J gene, V gene, CDR3 protein.

>TRBJ2-3|TRBV5-4
ASSLEPSGRTDTQY
>TRBJ1-4|TRBV18
ASSPETGDEKLF
>TRBJ1-1|TRBV6-5
ASSYESGADTEAF
>TRBJ2-3|TRBV7-8
ASSPKGQGTDTQY
>TRBJ1-6|TRBV18
ASSPSGGRANSPLH
>TRBJ2-2|TRBV5-1
ASRSGSWSGELF
>TRBJ2-3|TRBV5-1
ASSLGVSGQSTDTQY
>TRBJ1-2|TRBV2
AEGDSTNYGYT
>TRBJ2-1|TRBV11-2
ASRPGGSSYNEQF
>TRBJ2-1|TRBV19
ASRTGDEQF
>TRBJ2-3|TRBV7-2
ASSLEAGADMGDTQY
>TRBJ2-7|TRBV27
ASSASPSVYEQY
>TRBJ2-7|TRBV27
ASSPVLRGYEQY
>TRBJ1-2|TRBV13
ASSLGRGDRGYT
>TRBJ2-7|TRBV21-1
ASSKGWGAGVTPYEQY
>TRBJ1-2|TRBV7-2
ASSQTGEFGYT
>TRBJ1-4|TRBV29-1
SVDDGQANEKLF
>TRBJ2-7|TRBV6-1
ASSQGGGTYEQY
>TRBJ1-1|TRBV5-6
ASSLGQGSTEAF
>TRBJ1-2|TRBV4-3
ANSCGP
>TRBJ1-2|TRBV9
ASSVRPWTGGDYGYT
>TRBJ1-2|TRBV27
ASSAPGQVYGYT
>TRBJ1-4|TRBV5-1
ASQSGTGNEKLF
>TRBJ2-3|TRBV30
AWSAGGADTQY
>TRBJ2-5|TRBV11-1
ASSPRTTVQETQY
>TRBJ1-1|TRBV6-1
ASTSQENTEAF
>TRBJ2-3|TRBV29-1
SLGYGSADTQY
>TRBJ2-7|TRBV28
ASSSLLGSYTYEQY
>TRBJ1-5|TRBV29-1
SVVPTGNNQPQH
>TRBJ2-1|TRBV4-3
ASSQLGLAGQF
>TRBJ1-6|TRBV30
AWTDSDSPLH
>TRBJ2-2|TRBV6-6
ASTYHGTPTGELF
>TRBJ2-1|TRBV25-1
ASSESSGGTLGNEQF
>TRBJ2-5|TRBV5-5
ASSLRLAGPETQY
>TRBJ2-3|TRBV28
ASSIRIRGRGVTQY
>TRBJ1-4|TRBV21-1
ASSKRWGQGDGEKLF
>TRBJ1-2|TRBV28
ASSSPGMGALGYT